This T cell receptor (beta chain) was retrieved from a study of blood T cell repertoires in COVID-19. Study-level information: Researchers got acute and convalescent COVID-19 samples from the United States, Italy and Spain. T cells, B-cell-depleted T cells, or PBMCs provided the cDNA or gDNA that served as material.

V shed 5 bases, J shed 2 bases, and the junction held 8 bases outside the gene matches. This CDR3 is 16 amino acids long. Germline V CDR1 and CDR2: MNHEY, SMNVEV (reference sequence). Original processing notes: It was from reference gene primer amplification that nucleated cell counts were estimated. Generated by immunoSEQ multiplex PCR, the TCRdb table keeps only in-frame clones and is missing some. Clone size and the V and J calls come from that table; the DNA yielded D and trimming. The sample contains 150,000 to 200,000 clones, approximately 88% of which appear only once. This sequence originates from a woman at least 80 years old with active or convalescent COVID-19. V usage is TRBV27 and J usage is TRBJ2-2; TRBD1 aligns across 7 bases. The sequenced sample was peripheral blood. CDR3 region: CASSPLGQRNTGELFF. The CDR3 DNA sequence: TGTGCCAGCAGTCCACTGGGACAGCGAAACACCGGGGAGCTGTTTTTT.